This T cell receptor (beta chain) was sequenced during a study of beta chain features in type 1 diabetes. Study summary: In all, 107,917,701 sorted cells from all samples were analyzed.

This clone turned up a few times. Its antigen is unidentified. Study findings and constraints: There was a possibility that cDNA sequencing over-represented cells with high TCR expression.

The authors reverse transcribed all of the isolated RNA, so sequencing captured expressed TCRB transcripts. Here immunoSEQ multiplex PCR was the method, and the copy in TCRdb shows in-frame clones only, minus some. The table lists 360,000 or so clones, 15% to 20% of them singletons. Purity exceeding 98% was reached by all sorted populations. Sequences were obtained from naive CD4+ T cells from blood. This clonotype was sampled from a woman between 18 and 29 years old in good health.

The CDR3 coding sequence is TGCGCCAGCAGTCAGAGCGTTTCCTACGAGCAGTACTTC. Its protein is CASSQSVSYEQYF. V is TRBV5-1 and J is TRBJ2-7; D remains ambiguous. V shed 5 bases and J shed 1 base, with 10 bases lying between them. Germline-derived CDR1 and CDR2 are SGHRS and YFSETQ. This CDR3 has 13 residues.